Listed here are 32 T cell receptor beta chains from one sample, sequenced in a study of regulatory T cells in long-lasting Graves disease. The time point: persistent/refractory GD, antithyroid drugs over 5 years with positive TRAb. Isolated PBMC RNA provided the starting material for the TCR library. Assembly of TCR beta libraries relied on iRepertoire HTBI primers together with Arm-PCR of CDR3 regions. One entry per CDR3 protein results from TCRdb running MiXCR on the multiplex PCR reads. This sample yields about 470,000 distinct CDR3 sequences, of which around 21% are seen a single time; 7.8% belongs to the top ten. Source: peripheral blood mononuclear cells (PBMCs), taken when the disease was refractory, from a patient treated with antithyroid drugs. The receptors come from a female donor with Graves disease.

This clonotype was counted many times. This chain joins TRBV12-3 or TRBV12-4 and TRBJ1-1; 7 nucleotides line up with TRBD1. The CDR3 runs to 18 residues. J lost 4 bases, V lost 8 bases, and 22 bases had no gene match. The chain's CDR3 is CASLRTRDSRSLGTEAFF. CDR3 coding DNA: TGTGCCAGCCTCCGCACCCGGGACAGCCGTTCCCTGGGCACTGAAGCTTTCTTT.

The chain joins TRBV28 to TRBJ2-1; D is perhaps TRBD2 (6 bases). The length of the CDR3 is 14 residues. V was cut by 6 bases and J by 6 bases, with 15 bases left in between. Germline values: CDR1 MDHEN, CDR2 SYDVKM. The CDR3 loop is CASSPTRRGNEQFF. The CDR3 DNA reads as TGTGCCAGCAGCCCTACGAGGAGGGGCAATGAGCAGTTCTTC.

The chain is built from TRBV4-3 and TRBJ1-1; no firm D call. The CDR3 has 13 amino acids. Germline lookup yields CDR1 LGHNA and CDR2 YSLEER. V lost 0 bases and J lost 6, with 8 bases in between. This chain's CDR3 is CASSQDSQAEAFF. CDR3 nucleotides: TGCGCCAGCAGCCAAGATTCCCAGGCTGAAGCTTTCTTT.

The chain joins TRBV7-2 to TRBJ2-1; D is uncertain. The CDR3 contains 13 residues. Germline V gives CDR1 SGHTA, CDR2 FQGNSA. V gave up 5 bases and J gave up 6 bases, with 11 bases separating them. The CDR3: CASSLSWGNEQFF. The CDR3 DNA follows: TGTGCCAGCAGCCTATCCTGGGGCAATGAGCAGTTCTTC.

V usage is TRBV30 and J usage is TRBJ2-5; D is perhaps TRBD2 (6 bases). The CDR3 covers 12 residues. Per germline, CDR1 GTSNPN and CDR2 SVGIG (reference sequence). V lost 1 base and J lost 4, with 7 bases in between. CDR3 sequence reads: CAWSGGLETQYF. In DNA, the CDR3 is TGTGCCTGGAGTGGGGGACTAGAGACCCAGTACTTC.

This chain uses TRBV4-1 with TRBJ2-2, with D possibly being TRBD1 (5 bases). Per germline, CDR1 MGHRA and CDR2 YSYEKL. The CDR3 sequence is 15 residues long. V was cut by 6 bases and J by 0 bases, with 11 bases left in between. As DNA, the CDR3 is TGCGCCAGCAGGTGGTCACAGGCGAACACCGGGGAGCTGTTTTTT. This codes for CASRWSQANTGELFF.

This clonotype has ten or more counts. The CDR3 loop reads CASSYSGQLNTEAFF. CDR3 nucleotides: TGTGCCAGCAGTTACTCCGGACAACTGAACACTGAAGCTTTCTTT. The V gene is TRBV6-5, the J gene TRBJ1-1; D may be TRBD1 (5 bases). V lost 0 bases, J lost 0 bases, and 8 bases lay in between. Germline assignment: CDR1 MNHEY and CDR2 SVGAGI. CDR3 length: 15 residues.

This clonotype was found many times. This chain joins TRBV30 and TRBJ2-2; 7 nucleotides line up with TRBD2. The CDR3 is 14 residues long. Trimming took 5 bases from V and 0 from J; bases not matched to a gene: 3. The germline V gene has CDR1 GTSNPN and CDR2 SVGIG (reference sequence). The CDR3 DNA sequence: TGTGCCTGGTCCAGCGGGACGAACACCGGGGAGCTGTTTTTT. Its protein is CAWSSGTNTGELFF.

With regard to this clonotype: Since a much larger clone is just one base distant, this may be a read error. The genes are TRBV28 and TRBJ1-1; no definite D call. V was clipped by 11 bases and J by 4 bases, with 14 bases between them. Germline assignment: CDR1 MDHEN and CDR2 SYDVKM. This CDR3 has 12 residues. The chain's CDR3 is CACGRGITEAFF. In DNA form, the CDR3 reads TGTGCCTGCGGGAGAGGGATCACTGAAGCTTTCTTT.

The V gene is TRBV7-3, the J gene TRBJ1-5; tentatively, D is TRBD1 (6 bases). Per the germline V gene, CDR1 is SGHTA and CDR2 is FQGTGA. Between the trimmed V and J ends, which lost 5 bases and 3 bases, there was a span of 14 bases. This CDR3 is 15 amino acids long. The CDR3 region is CASSPTGHPNQPQHF. In nucleotides, the CDR3 is TGTGCCAGCAGCCCGACGGGACACCCCAATCAGCCCCAGCATTTT.

This clonotype has just a few counts. The chain links TRBV27 to TRBJ2-2; TRBD2 agrees at 8 bases. With V trimmed by 10 bases and J by 6 bases, 16 bases remained unmatched. The germline V gene encodes CDR1 MNHEY and CDR2 SMNVEV (reference sequence). The CDR3 spans 16 residues. Here the CDR3 DNA reads TGTGCCATTCCGATGGAGGAGCGGGAGTTGTCCGGGGAGCTGTTTTTT. As protein: CAIPMEERELSGELFF.

In this sample, this clonotype turned up a few times. Here the CDR3 reads CASSESVMNTEAFF. The CDR3 nucleotides are TGCGCCAGCAGTGAGTCAGTAATGAACACTGAAGCTTTCTTT. The rearrangement joins TRBV10-2 to TRBJ1-1; D ambiguous. This CDR3 has 14 residues. Trimming shortened V by 0 bases and J by 0 bases, and 5 bases separated the two germline ends. CDR1 WSHSY and CDR2 SAAADI come from the germline V gene.

This clonotype appeared many times. This chain uses TRBV2 with TRBJ1-2; possibly TRBD1 for D (6 bases). V lost 8 bases and J lost 8, with 18 bases in between. The CDR3 is 13 residues long. Germline values: CDR1 SNHLY, CDR2 FYNNEI. CDR3 sequence (DNA): TGTGCCAGCGAGCTACAGGGTCGGAGAGGCTACACCTTC. It encodes CASELQGRRGYTF.

This clonotype came up many times. V and J are TRBV12-3 or TRBV12-4 and TRBJ2-5; a possible D gene is TRBD1 (6 bases). V was shortened by 2 bases and J by 1 base, with 11 bases between the two germline ends. The CDR3 extends over 15 amino acids. The CDR3 spells CASSLTPGVQETQYF. The CDR3 DNA sequence: TGTGCCAGCAGTTTAACTCCAGGGGTCCAAGAGACCCAGTACTTC.

This clonotype was picked up one time. The chain uses TRBV6-1 and TRBJ2-7; perhaps TRBD1 as D (7 bases). The CDR3 loop spans 14 amino acids. The ends were cut back, 8 bases at V and 3 bases at J, with 17 bases in the middle. Looked up from germline, CDR1 is MNHNS and CDR2 is SASEGT. The CDR3 DNA follows: TGTGCCAGCCACGCTCAGGGGGGAAACTACGAGCAGTACTTC. The encoded protein is CASHAQGGNYEQYF.

This chain connects TRBV20-1 to TRBJ1-5; TRBD1 might be the D (5 bases). The CDR3 runs to 15 residues. V was clipped by 3 bases and J by 4 bases, with 16 bases between them. CDR1 DFQATT and CDR2 SNEGSKA come from the germline V gene (reference sequence). The CDR3 DNA sequence: TGCAGTGCTAGCCCCATGGGGGGTGAGAATCAGCCCCAGCATTTT. Its protein is CSASPMGGENQPQHF.

A few counts support this clonotype. CDR3 sequence reads: CASSQETGVGIQYF. The CDR3 DNA sequence: TGCGCCAGCAGCCAAGAAACGGGAGTAGGCATTCAGTACTTC. This chain connects TRBV4-1 to TRBJ2-4, with a weak D call TRBD2 (6 bases). Germline lookup yields CDR1 MGHRA and CDR2 YSYEKL. The length of the CDR3 is 14 residues. V gave up 0 bases and J gave up 9 bases, with 12 bases separating them.

This clonotype appeared many times. J is TRBJ1-5 and V is TRBV12-3 or TRBV12-4, with D unresolved. V gave up 6 bases and J gave up 4 bases, with 16 bases separating them. There are 15 residues in the CDR3. CDR3 DNA: TGTGCCAGCAGCCCGAGCCCCGGATTTAATCAGCCCCAGCATTTT. Translating gives CASSPSPGFNQPQHF.

This clonotype was counted many times. The gene calls are TRBV29-1 and TRBJ2-7, with 8 bases identical to TRBD2. CDR1 and CDR2 from the germline V gene are SQVTM and ANQGSEA. The CDR3 contains 13 residues. With V trimmed by 7 bases and J by 5 bases, 10 bases remained unmatched. The CDR3 loop reads CSAAVLGGDEQYF. The DNA for the CDR3 is TGCAGCGCCGCGGTCCTCGGGGGGGACGAGCAGTACTTC.

V is TRBV6-6 and J is TRBJ1-5; D is ambiguous. The germline V gene encodes CDR1 MNHNY and CDR2 SVGAGI (reference sequence). The V and J ends lost 0 bases and 6 bases respectively, with 9 bases between them. The CDR3 contains 14 residues. CDR3 region: CASSYSSGIQPQHF. CDR3 in DNA: TGTGCCAGCAGTTACTCGTCCGGGATTCAGCCCCAGCATTTT.

The genes are TRBV5-1 and TRBJ1-2; 8 bases agree with TRBD1. Trimming cost V 2 bases and J 3 bases; bases outside gene matches: 6. Germline-derived CDR1 and CDR2 are SGHRS and YFSETQ. The CDR3 extends over 15 amino acids. CDR3 sequence reads: CASSFAGGVDYGYTF. The CDR3 DNA is TGCGCCAGCAGCTTCGCAGGGGGCGTAGACTATGGCTACACCTTC.

This clonotype was found many times. The CDR3 here is CASSYAGGNEKLFF. As DNA, the CDR3 is TGTGCCAGCAGTTACGCAGGGGGAAACGAAAAACTGTTTTTT. The chain couples TRBV6-5 to TRBJ1-4; TRBD1 aligns across 7 bases. Per germline, CDR1 MNHEY and CDR2 SVGAGI. The CDR3 extends over 14 amino acids. The V segment lost 2 bases and the J segment 8 bases; nucleotides outside the gene matches: 5.

This chain joins TRBV9 and TRBJ2-1; 10 nucleotides line up with TRBD1. This CDR3 is built from 13 residues. V lost 10 bases, J lost 3 bases, and 4 bases stayed unmatched. Per germline, CDR1 SGDLS and CDR2 YYNGEE. CDR3 DNA: TGTGCCGGGGGGACAGGGGTCTACAATGAGCAGTTCTTC. This codes for CAGGTGVYNEQFF.

This clonotype has more than one count but fewer than ten. The chain carries TRBV7-3 and TRBJ2-7; TRBD2 agrees at 7 bases. The junction had 9 bases not matched to a gene; V was cut back by 5 bases and J by 5 bases. The CDR3 covers 14 residues. CDR1 SGHTA and CDR2 FQGTGA come from the germline V gene. CDR3 nucleotide sequence: TGTGCCAGCAGCCGGTTTGGGGGGGGGGACGAGCAGTACTTC. Amino acid sequence: CASSRFGGGDEQYF.

V is TRBV6-1 and J is TRBJ2-7; D unresolved. The CDR3 loop spans 16 amino acids. V was trimmed by 6 bases and J by 2 bases, leaving 20 bases between them. From germline, CDR1 is MNHNS and CDR2 SASEGT. The DNA of the CDR3 is TGTGCCAGCAGCCCATTGACGCCGGATAGGGCCTACGAGCAGTACTTC. This gives the protein CASSPLTPDRAYEQYF.

This clonotype has just a few counts. CDR3 loop: CASSSLEVGNEQFF. The CDR3 DNA sequence: TGTGCCAGCAGTTCCCTCGAGGTGGGCAATGAGCAGTTCTTC. The chain links TRBV6-5 to TRBJ2-1; D gene uncertain. Trimming removed 4 bases from V and 6 bases from J, with 13 bases in between. CDR3 size: 14 residues. The germline V gene has CDR1 MNHEY and CDR2 SVGAGI.

The V gene is TRBV20-1, the J gene TRBJ2-7; 9 bases are a match to TRBD2. With V trimmed by 1 base and J by 3 bases, 7 bases remained unmatched. Germline V CDR1 and CDR2: DFQATT, SNEGSKA (reference sequence). The CDR3 is made up of 15 amino acids. CDR3 in amino acids: CSARGREGTLYEQYF. The CDR3 DNA is TGCAGTGCTAGAGGGCGGGAGGGCACCCTCTACGAGCAGTACTTC.

V gene TRBV5-4 combines with J gene TRBJ2-2; 11 nucleotides match TRBD2. After removal of 3 bases from V and 3 bases from J, the junction contained 1 base not matched to a gene. This CDR3 is 15 amino acids long. The V gene's germline CDR1 is SGHNT and CDR2 YYREEE (reference sequence). CDR3 nucleotides: TGTGCCAGCAGCTCGGGACTAGCGGACACCGGGGAGCTGTTTTTT. This encodes CASSSGLADTGELFF.

The chain is built from TRBV5-1 and TRBJ2-7; D unresolved. CDR3 length: 14 amino acids. Germline CDR1 is SGHRS and CDR2 is YFSETQ. The V end was cut by 0 bases, the J end by 7 bases, with 14 bases between. CDR3 DNA sequence: TGCGCCAGCAGCTTGGGGGCAGATGGTCGGGAGCAGTACTTC. Amino acids: CASSLGADGREQYF. Together with reference TRBV5-1 and TRBJ2-7, the CDR3 gives the full variable domain: KAGVTQTPRYLIKTRGQQVTLSCSPISGHRSVSWYQQTPGQGLQFLFEYFSETQRNKGNFPGRFSGRQFSNSRSEMNVSTLELGDSALYLCASSLGADGREQYFGPGTRLTVT.

DNA of the CDR3: TGCAGTGCTCCACAGACAGGGCAAAGCACAGATACGCAGTATTTT. This sequence encodes CSAPQTGQSTDTQYF. The gene calls are TRBV20-1 and TRBJ2-3, with 7 positions matching TRBD1. In germline, CDR1 is DFQATT, CDR2 SNEGSKA (reference sequence). The CDR3 runs 15 residues. The junction had 8 bases not matched to a gene; V was cut back by 5 bases and J by 0 bases.

This clonotype was counted many times. The chain combines TRBV14 with TRBJ1-4; D call uncertain. CDR1 SGHDN and CDR2 FVKESK come from the germline V gene. The ends were cut back, 4 bases at V and 5 bases at J, with 2 bases in the middle. The CDR3 loop spans 11 amino acids. CDR3 coding DNA: TGTGCCAGCAGCCGCAATGAAAAACTGTTTTTT. The encoded protein is CASSRNEKLFF.

The rearrangement links TRBV7-2 to TRBJ2-3; unclear D gene. CDR3 size: 16 residues. V shed 6 bases and J shed 3 bases, with 19 bases lying between them. Germline lookup yields CDR1 SGHTA and CDR2 FQGNSA. CDR3 DNA: TGTGCCAGCAGTCCCCCCGCCCGTGTGTGGACAGATACGCAGTATTTT. It yields the protein CASSPPARVWTDTQYF.